This T cell receptor (beta chain) appears in the sequencing data of a study of shared clonotypes between healthy human individuals. Study-wide results and caveats: It was only blood that was sampled, and tissue repertoires likely differ.

Germline-derived CDR1 and CDR2 are MDHEN and SYDVKM. Between the trimmed V and J ends, which lost 9 bases and 8 bases, there was a span of 16 bases. The CDR3 totals 12 residues. Worth noting for this clone: Its antigen is undetermined.

Original handling: ImmunoSEQ output lacked quality scores and full-length reads, limiting matched filtering. Sequenced by immunoSEQ multiplex PCR; TCRdb stores in-frame clones only, minus some. V, J and clone size derive from that table, while D and trimming were established from the DNA sequence. The table shows under 850,000 clones, with around 70% occurring only once. The receptor was derived from a woman aged 30 to 39 in good health. The V call is TRBV28, the J call TRBJ1-1; D remains ambiguous. The sample taken for sequencing was memory CD4+ T cells sorted from blood. Specified subset: CD45RA-negative fraction. The CDR3 sequence: CASKVGSLEAFF. The CDR3 DNA reads as TGTGCCAGTAAGGTTGGCAGCTTGGAAGCTTTCTTT.